This is a list of T cell receptor beta chains from one sample in a study of T cells in Graves' hyperthyroidism and ophthalmopathy. One entry per CDR3 protein, called by TCRdb with MiXCR from the multiplex PCR reads. The sample lists a few hundred thousand distinct CDR3 sequences, approximately 14% occurring once. Sequencing input: blood. The receptors were sampled from a woman younger than 45 with Graves' hyperthyroidism. Both conserved end residues are part of each CDR3. Each record gives: D gene, V gene, CDR3 protein. The D gene is left open where the match is weak.

D gene: -; V gene: TRBV5-1; CDR3 protein: CASSGDQETQYF
D gene: -; V gene: TRBV7-7; CDR3 protein: CASSLEGSREQFF
D gene: TRBD2; V gene: TRBV10-3; CDR3 protein: CAITGLAGASYNEQFF
D gene: -; V gene: TRBV7-9; CDR3 protein: CASTQPGFMNTEAFF
D gene: -; V gene: TRBV10-3; CDR3 protein: CAISATRGSETQYF
D gene: TRBD2; V gene: TRBV20-1; CDR3 protein: CSARDSLAGGGETQYF
D gene: -; V gene: TRBV27; CDR3 protein: CASAMGRLYNEQFF
D gene: TRBD2; V gene: TRBV20-1; CDR3 protein: CSATQLETSGSNNEQFF
D gene: TRBD1; V gene: TRBV9; CDR3 protein: CASSSGGGPQHF
D gene: TRBD1; V gene: TRBV29-1; CDR3 protein: CSVGLQGGTEAFF
D gene: -; V gene: TRBV19; CDR3 protein: CASRSVANSGNTIYF
D gene: -; V gene: TRBV3-1; CDR3 protein: CASSRKGGTGELFF
D gene: -; V gene: TRBV3-1; CDR3 protein: CASSRAGTYNEQFF
D gene: -; V gene: TRBV20-1; CDR3 protein: CSARDLQVWRAGYTF
D gene: -; V gene: TRBV2; CDR3 protein: CASSEGREQFF
D gene: TRBD1; V gene: TRBV6-6; CDR3 protein: CASSYGGQLYNEQFF
D gene: TRBD2; V gene: TRBV7-2; CDR3 protein: CASSQNNIRSGLAGGRSYEQYF
D gene: TRBD2; V gene: TRBV6-2/TRBV6-3; CDR3 protein: CASSYSTSGLGPDYEQYF
D gene: TRBD1; V gene: TRBV20-1; CDR3 protein: CSATAGTGRSFNREQYF
D gene: TRBD1; V gene: TRBV12-3/TRBV12-4; CDR3 protein: CASTLTGGDTDTQYF
D gene: TRBD1; V gene: TRBV6-2/TRBV6-3; CDR3 protein: CASSAVRDRGRNTEAFF
D gene: TRBD2; V gene: TRBV5-1; CDR3 protein: CASSLLGGDNEQFF